The TCR beta chain under discussion was sequenced for a study of CD8 T cells in ankylosing spondylitis. V lost 1 base and J lost 1, with 11 bases in between. Germline CDR1 SQVTM, CDR2 ANQGSEA. The CDR3 extends over 14 amino acids. Overall study findings and caveats: In ankylosing spondylitis patients, matched synovial fluid reportedly showed significant enrichment of disease-linked clones. Disease-associated clones were CD8+ and fairly uncommon in peripheral blood. It appeared that ankylosing spondylitis blood was characterized by a TCR beta motif of roughly 8 highly homologous variants.

Each CDR3 protein gets one entry after TCRdb re-called the 5' RACE reads with MiXCR. Of approximately 130,000 distinct CDR3 sequences listed, about an eighth are singletons. This clonotype has at least ten counts. What it binds is not known. The clonotype was recovered from a female donor with ankylosing spondylitis or in good health (not recorded which). Material for sequencing was blood, either unsorted or a sorted T cell fraction (not recorded which). The rearrangement links TRBV29-1 to TRBJ2-7; possibly TRBD1 or TRBD2 for D (5 bases each). CDR3 loop: CSVEGGFPSYEQYF. CDR3 DNA sequence: TGCAGCGTTGAAGGGGGGTTCCCTTCCTACGAGCAGTACTTC.